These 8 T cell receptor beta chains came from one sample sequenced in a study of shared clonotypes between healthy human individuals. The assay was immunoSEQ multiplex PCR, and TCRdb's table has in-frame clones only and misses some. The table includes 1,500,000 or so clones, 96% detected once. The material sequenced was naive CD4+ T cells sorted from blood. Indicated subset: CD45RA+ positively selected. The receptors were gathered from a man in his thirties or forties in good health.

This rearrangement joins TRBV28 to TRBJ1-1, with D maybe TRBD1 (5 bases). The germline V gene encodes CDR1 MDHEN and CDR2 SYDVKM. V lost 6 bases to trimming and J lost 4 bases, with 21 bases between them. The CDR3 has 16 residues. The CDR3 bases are TGTGCCAGCAGCCACGGGACTCCTCAGGTTGGCACTGAAGCTTTCTTT. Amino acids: CASSHGTPQVGTEAFF.

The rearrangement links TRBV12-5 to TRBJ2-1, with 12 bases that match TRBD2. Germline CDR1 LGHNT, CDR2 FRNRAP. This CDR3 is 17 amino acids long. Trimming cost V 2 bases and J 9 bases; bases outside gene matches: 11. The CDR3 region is CASGLSLAGGPSGEQFF. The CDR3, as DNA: TGTGCTAGTGGTTTGTCGCTAGCGGGAGGGCCATCCGGTGAGCAGTTCTTC.

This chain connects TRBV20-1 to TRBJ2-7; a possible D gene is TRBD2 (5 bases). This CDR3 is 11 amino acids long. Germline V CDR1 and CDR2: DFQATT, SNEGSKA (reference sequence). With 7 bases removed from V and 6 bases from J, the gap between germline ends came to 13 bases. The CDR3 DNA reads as TGCAGTGTTCCGGGATTCGGCGAGCAGTACTTC. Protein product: CSVPGFGEQYF.

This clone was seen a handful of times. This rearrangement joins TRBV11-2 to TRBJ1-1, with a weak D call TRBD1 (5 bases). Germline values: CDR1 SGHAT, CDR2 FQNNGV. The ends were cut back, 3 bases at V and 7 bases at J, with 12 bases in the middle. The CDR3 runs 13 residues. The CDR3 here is CASSLAGTLEAFF. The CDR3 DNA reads TGTGCCAGCAGCTTGGCGGGGACCCTTGAAGCTTTCTTT.

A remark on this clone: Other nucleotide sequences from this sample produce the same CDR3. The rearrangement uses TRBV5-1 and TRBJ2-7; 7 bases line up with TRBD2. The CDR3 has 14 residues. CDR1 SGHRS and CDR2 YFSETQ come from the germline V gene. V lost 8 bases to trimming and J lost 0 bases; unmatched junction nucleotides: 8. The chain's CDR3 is CASSLAVDSYEQYF. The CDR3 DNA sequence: TGCGCCAGTAGTCTAGCGGTAGACTCCTACGAGCAGTACTTC. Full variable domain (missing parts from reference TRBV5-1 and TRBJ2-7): KAGVTQTPRYLIKTRGQQVTLSCSPISGHRSVSWYQQTPGQGLQFLFEYFSETQRNKGNFPGRFSGRQFSNSRSEMNVSTLELGDSALYLCASSLAVDSYEQYFGPGTRLTVT.

CDR3 residues: CASSPSGGIGPYEQYF. The CDR3 nucleotides read TGTGCCAGCAGCCCCTCGGGAGGGATCGGTCCTTACGAGCAGTACTTC. This chain connects TRBV7-8 to TRBJ2-7, with 8 bases lining up with TRBD2. V trimming: 5 bases; J trimming: 4 bases; junction bases outside the gene matches: 13. Germline V gives CDR1 SGHVS, CDR2 FQNEAQ. The CDR3 runs to 16 residues.

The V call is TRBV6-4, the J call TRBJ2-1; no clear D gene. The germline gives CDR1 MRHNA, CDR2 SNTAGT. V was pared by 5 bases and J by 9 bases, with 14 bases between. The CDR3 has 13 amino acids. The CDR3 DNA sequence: TGTGCCAGCAGTCAGAACGTCGAGCTTGAGCAGTTCTTC. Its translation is CASSQNVELEQFF.

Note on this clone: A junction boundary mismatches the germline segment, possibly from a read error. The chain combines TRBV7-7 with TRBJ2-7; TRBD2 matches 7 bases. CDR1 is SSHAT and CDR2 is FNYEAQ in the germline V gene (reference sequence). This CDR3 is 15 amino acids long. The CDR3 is CASSLSAGEAYEQYF. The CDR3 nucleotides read TGTGCTAGCAGCTTATCGGCGGGAGAGGCGTACGAGCAGTACTTC.